One TCR beta chain is described in this entry. TCRdb keeps only in-frame clones here, not all; method: immunoSEQ multiplex PCR. The sample consists of roughly 140,000 clones, more than 80% of them appearing once. The sample belongs to a study of blood T cell repertoires in COVID-19. Between the trimmed V and J ends, which lost 4 bases and 7 bases, there was a span of 14 bases. The germline CDR1 and CDR2 sequences are LGHDT and YNNKEL (reference sequence). This CDR3 is 13 amino acids long. The specimen sequenced was peripheral blood. This sequence was found in a woman in her thirties or forties with acute or convalescent COVID-19. This sequence joins TRBV3-1 (or the pseudogene TRBV3-2) and TRBJ2-7; the D is unclear. CDR3 DNA sequence: TGTGCCAGCAGCCCCTCCGCGGCACGAGAGCAGTACTTC. Its protein is CASSPSAAREQYF.